These T cell receptor beta chains were read from a single sample in a study of shared clonotypes between healthy human individuals. Clones were read by immunoSEQ multiplex PCR, and TCRdb kept only the in-frame ones, dropping some. The sample yields some 2,000,000 clones, about 95% seen once. Specimen: naive CD4+ T cells sorted from blood. These receptors were obtained from a man between 18 and 29 years old in good health. Each CDR3 is given with its conserved first and last residue. The order of the fields is D gene, V gene, J gene, clone size, CDR3 DNA, CDR3 protein. D genes are given only for firm matches. Not every row has a clone size; where given, it reads once, few, many or a size class.

.,TRBV5-1,TRBJ2-1,.,TGCGCCAGCAGCTTGAGCGACAGGAAAACTGAGCAGTTCTTC,CASSLSDRKTEQFF
TRBD1,TRBV27,TRBJ1-5,.,TGTGCCAGCAGTTTTGGCCAGGGGGGGCAAGGGCCCCAGCATTTT,CASSFGQGGQGPQHF
.,TRBV5-1,TRBJ2-2,once,TGCGCCAGCAGCTTGAGAGGAAACACCGGGGAGCTGTTTTTT,CASSLRGNTGELFF
TRBD2,TRBV10-2,TRBJ2-1,few,TGCGCCAGCAGTGGTAGCGGGAGGGCCTTGTACAATGAGCAGTTCTTC,CASSGSGRALYNEQFF
.,TRBV7-9,TRBJ2-6,.,TGTGCCAGCAGCTTAACAGGGCCAACCACCAACGTCCTGACTTTC,CASSLTGPTTNVLTF
TRBD1,TRBV18,TRBJ1-2,.,TGTGCCAGCTCCCGAACACAGGGGGCAGACTATGGCTACACCTTC,CASSRTQGADYGYTF
.,TRBV27,TRBJ2-1,.,TGTGCCAGCAGTCCCACCCCCCCGGTTGGGAGTGGCAATGAGCAGTTCTTC,CASSPTPPVGSGNEQFF
.,TRBV28,TRBJ1-1,.,TGTGCCAGCAGTAACCTGGCCGGCACTGAAGCTTTCTTT,CASSNLAGTEAFF
TRBD2,TRBV11-2,TRBJ2-5,.,TGTGCCAGCAGTTCACGGGAACTAGCGGGGGCAGAGACCCAGTACTTC,CASSSRELAGAETQYF
.,TRBV28,TRBJ2-7,.,TGTGCCAGCACGGATAGCCAGCTTTACTCCTACGAGCAGTACTTC,CASTDSQLYSYEQYF